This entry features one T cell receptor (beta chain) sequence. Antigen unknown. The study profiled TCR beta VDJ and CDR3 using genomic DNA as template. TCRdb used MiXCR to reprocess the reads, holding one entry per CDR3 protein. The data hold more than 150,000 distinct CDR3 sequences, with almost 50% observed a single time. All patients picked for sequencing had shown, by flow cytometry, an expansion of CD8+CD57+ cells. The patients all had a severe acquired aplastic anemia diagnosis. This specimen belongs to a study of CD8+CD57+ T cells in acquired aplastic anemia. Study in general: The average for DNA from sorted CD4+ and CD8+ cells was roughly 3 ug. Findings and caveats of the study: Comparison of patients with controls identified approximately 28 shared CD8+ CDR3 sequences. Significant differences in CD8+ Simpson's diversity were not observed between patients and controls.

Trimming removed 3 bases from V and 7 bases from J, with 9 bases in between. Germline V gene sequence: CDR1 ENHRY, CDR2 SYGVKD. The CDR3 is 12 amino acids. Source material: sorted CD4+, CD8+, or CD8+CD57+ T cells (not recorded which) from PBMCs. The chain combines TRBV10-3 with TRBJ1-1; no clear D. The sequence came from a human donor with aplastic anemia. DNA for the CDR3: TGTGCCATCAGTGATCAGGTCGTTGAAGCTTTCTTT. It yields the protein CAISDQVVEAFF.